These T cell receptor beta chains were read from a single sample in a study of blood T cell repertoires in COVID-19. Assay: immunoSEQ multiplex PCR; the TCRdb copy retains only in-frame clones and omits some. The data hold about 210,000 clones, with 88% observed a single time. Material for sequencing was peripheral blood. The receptors shown here come from a man aged 40-50 years with acute or convalescent COVID-19. Both conserved end residues are part of each CDR3. The D gene is left open where the match is weak. Not all rows give a size; the values are once, few, many and, for expanded clones, a class.

J gene | clone size | V gene | D gene | CDR3 protein | CDR3 DNA
TRBJ2-2 | NA | TRBV27 | TRBD1 | CASRQGNGELFF | TGTGCCAGTCGACAGGGGAACGGGGAGCTGTTTTTT
TRBJ1-1 | NA | TRBV30 | NA | CACSHSGTEAFF | TGTGCCTGTAGCCATTCGGGGACTGAAGCTTTCTTT
TRBJ2-1 | NA | TRBV24-1 | TRBD2 | CATSDRLAGGYNEQFF | TGTGCCACCAGTGATCGACTAGCGGGAGGCTACAATGAGCAGTTCTTC
TRBJ2-2 | NA | TRBV19 | TRBD2 | CATGLAGVITGELFF | TGTGCCACCGGACTAGCGGGGGTCATCACCGGGGAGCTGTTTTTT
TRBJ1-2 | NA | TRBV27 | TRBD1 | CASSSTGIDGYTF | TGTGCCAGCAGTTCGACAGGGATTGATGGCTACACCTTC
TRBJ1-3 | NA | TRBV3-1/TRBV3-2 | NA | CASTIGAYGNTIYF | TGTGCCAGCACCATAGGAGCGTATGGAAACACCATATATTTT
TRBJ2-5 | NA | TRBV7-2 | TRBD2 | CASSLATPGLAGGAQYF | TGTGCCAGCAGCTTAGCCACTCCGGGACTAGCGGGAGGGGCCCAGTACTTC
TRBJ2-7 | NA | TRBV7-9 | TRBD2 | CASSPGLPKEQYF | TGTGCCAGCAGCCCGGGACTACCGAAGGAGCAGTACTTC
TRBJ2-1 | NA | TRBV27 | TRBD2 | CASSSLAGGPHYNEQFF | TGTGCCAGCAGTTCCCTAGCGGGAGGCCCCCACTACAATGAGCAGTTCTTC
TRBJ1-1 | NA | TRBV4-2 | NA | CASSQVAVMNTEAFF | TGTGCCAGCAGCCAAGTTGCGGTAATGAACACTGAAGCTTTCTTT
TRBJ1-6 | NA | TRBV7-6 | TRBD1 | CASSLEQGAGNSPLHF | TGTGCCAGCAGCTTAGAACAGGGGGCGGGTAATTCACCCCTCCACTTT
TRBJ2-1 | NA | TRBV27 | NA | CASSFGRENNEQFF | TGTGCCAGCAGTTTTGGCAGGGAAAACAATGAGCAGTTCTTC
TRBJ2-1 | NA | TRBV5-1 | TRBD1 | CASSTLTGGAYNEQFF | TGCGCCAGCAGCACCTTGACAGGGGGCGCCTACAATGAGCAGTTCTTC
TRBJ2-3 | NA | TRBV10-1 | TRBD2 | CASSEMASGGPSAGTDTQYF | TGCGCCAGCAGTGAGATGGCTAGCGGGGGGCCAAGCGCGGGCACAGATACGCAGTATTTT
TRBJ2-7 | NA | TRBV2 | NA | CASSRTAYEQYF | TGTGCCAGCAGCCGGACAGCCTACGAGCAGTACTTC
TRBJ2-7 | NA | TRBV7-2 | NA | CASIRGGLGVYEQYF | TGTGCCAGCATCAGGGGGGGACTAGGGGTCTACGAGCAGTACTTC
TRBJ2-1 | once | TRBV28 | TRBD2 | CASSLIPAGGSYNEQFF | TGTGCCAGCAGTTTAATACCAGCGGGAGGGTCCTACAATGAGCAGTTCTTC
TRBJ2-7 | NA | TRBV28 | TRBD1 | CASSFLGTGGYEQYF | TGTGCCAGCAGTTTCTTAGGGACAGGGGGGTACGAGCAGTACTTC
TRBJ1-6 | NA | TRBV10-3 | NA | CAIRAPDSPLHF | TGTGCCATCAGAGCCCCCGATTCACCCCTCCACTTT
TRBJ2-7 | NA | TRBV7-2 | NA | CASSFQDSVYEQYF | TGTGCCAGCAGCTTCCAAGATTCGGTATACGAGCAGTACTTC
TRBJ2-7 | NA | TRBV5-1 | NA | CASSPYRSSPYEQYF | TGCGCCAGCAGCCCTTACCGGTCAAGCCCATACGAGCAGTACTTC
TRBJ2-3 | NA | TRBV6-5 | TRBD2 | CASSKGLAGTDTQYF | TGTGCCAGCAGTAAGGGACTAGCGGGCACAGATACGCAGTATTTT
TRBJ2-7 | NA | TRBV28 | NA | CASSSPPGEQYF | TGTGCCAGCAGCTCCCCGCCCGGGGAGCAGTACTTC
TRBJ1-6 | NA | TRBV7-8 | NA | CASSSSSGDSPLHF | TGTGCCAGCAGTTCCAGCTCGGGGGATTCACCCCTCCACTTT
TRBJ1-3 | NA | TRBV24-1 | NA | CATSAEGGSLSGNTIYF | TGTGCCACCAGTGCCGAGGGCGGCAGCCTTTCTGGAAACACCATATATTTT
TRBJ1-3 | NA | TRBV30 | NA | CAWSVSHFSGNTIYF | TGTGCCTGGAGTGTTTCCCATTTCTCTGGAAACACCATATATTTT
TRBJ1-1 | NA | TRBV28 | TRBD1 | CASRGGTGGTEAFF | TGTGCCAGCAGGGGAGGGACAGGGGGCACTGAAGCTTTCTTT
TRBJ2-7 | NA | TRBV7-2 | TRBD2 | CASSPGQGTSGYEQYF | TGTGCCAGCAGCCCCGGACAGGGGACTAGCGGATACGAGCAGTACTTC
TRBJ2-7 | NA | TRBV27 | NA | CASSRTGRGTDSSYEQYF | TGTGCCAGCAGTCGGACGGGACGGGGGACCGACAGCTCCTACGAGCAGTACTTC
TRBJ1-2 | NA | TRBV19 | NA | CASSMQGIYGYTF | TGTGCCAGTAGTATGCAGGGGATCTATGGCTACACCTTC
TRBJ1-3 | NA | TRBV4-2 | NA | CASKGGGDTIYF | TGTGCCAGCAAAGGGGGAGGGGACACCATATATTTT
TRBJ2-1 | NA | TRBV7-8 | TRBD2 | CASSLVGLDLQFF | TGTGCCAGCAGCTTAGTCGGACTAGACTTGCAGTTCTTC
TRBJ2-7 | NA | TRBV7-3 | NA | CASSLTGGVNEQYF | TGTGCCAGCAGCTTAACAGGGGGTGTGAACGAGCAGTACTTC
TRBJ1-1 | NA | TRBV7-9 | NA | CASSLTGTNTEAFF | TGTGCCAGCAGCCTTACAGGGACGAACACTGAAGCTTTCTTT
TRBJ2-7 | NA | TRBV18 | NA | CASSPRGPTGEQYF | TGTGCCAGCTCACCCCGGGGACCGACAGGCGAGCAGTACTTC
TRBJ2-2 | NA | TRBV6-5 | NA | CASSRGTPFTGELFF | TGTGCCAGCAGTCGAGGGACTCCCTTTACCGGGGAGCTGTTTTTT
TRBJ2-1 | NA | TRBV18 | NA | CASSPPGLVLYNEQFF | TGTGCCAGCTCACCACCGGGGCTAGTTCTCTACAATGAGCAGTTCTTC
TRBJ2-2 | once | TRBV7-2 | NA | CASSLAVGVNTGELFF | TGTGCCAGCAGCTTAGCGGTAGGGGTTAACACCGGGGAGCTGTTTTTT
TRBJ2-2 | NA | TRBV9 | TRBD1 | CASSAGQGDRGELFF | TGTGCCAGCAGCGCAGGACAGGGTGATCGGGGGGAGCTGTTTTTT
TRBJ2-7 | NA | TRBV6-5 | NA | CASRTGNSSSYEQYF | TGTGCCAGCAGAACAGGGAACTCGAGCTCCTACGAGCAGTACTTC
TRBJ2-7 | NA | TRBV19 | TRBD1 | CASTKRAGGDSYEQYF | TGTGCCAGTACCAAAAGGGCAGGGGGCGACTCCTACGAGCAGTACTTC
TRBJ2-5 | few | TRBV7-9 | NA | CASSLGESRAQYF | TGTGCCAGCAGCTTAGGGGAGTCACGCGCCCAGTACTTC
TRBJ1-1 | NA | TRBV30 | NA | CAWSVGAVNTEAFF | TGTGCCTGGAGTGTAGGGGCAGTGAACACTGAAGCTTTCTTT
TRBJ1-2 | NA | TRBV19 | NA | CASSPGAPGDYGYTF | TGTGCCAGTAGTCCTGGGGCCCCGGGCGACTATGGCTACACCTTC
TRBJ2-2 | NA | TRBV5-1 | TRBD1 | CASSLPEQGAGELFF | TGCGCCAGCAGCTTGCCCGAACAGGGGGCCGGGGAGCTGTTTTTT
TRBJ2-5 | NA | TRBV7-3 | NA | CASSRGYQETQYF | TGTGCCAGCAGCCGGGGGTACCAAGAGACCCAGTACTTC
TRBJ2-3 | NA | TRBV6-4 | TRBD2 | CASSSSGGAEVDTQYF | TGTGCCAGCAGCTCTAGCGGGGGGGCGGAGGTGGATACGCAGTATTTT
TRBJ1-6 | NA | TRBV9 | TRBD1 | CASSAPGQGGSPLHF | TGTGCCAGCAGCGCGCCGGGACAGGGAGGATCACCCCTCCACTTT
TRBJ2-1 | NA | TRBV19 | TRBD2 | CASTAGGRNEQFF | TGTGCCAGTACAGCGGGAGGGAGGAATGAGCAGTTCTTC
TRBJ2-4 | NA | TRBV5-8 | TRBD2 | CASSLASGGANIQYF | TGTGCCAGCAGCTTGGCCAGCGGGGGGGCGAACATTCAGTACTTC
TRBJ2-7 | NA | TRBV6-5 | TRBD1 | CASSYGQGTYEQYF | TGTGCCAGCAGTTACGGACAGGGTACCTACGAGCAGTACTTC